This TCR beta chain was sequenced in a study of cytomegalovirus exposure and HLA in healthy donors. Repertoires were generated with immunoSEQ multiplex PCR, while TCRdb's copy carries only in-frame clones and drops some. Altogether over 150,000 clones are present, 96% being singletons, with the ten largest covering roughly 0.83%. This CDR3 is 15 amino acids long. V lost 5 bases and J 0 bases, leaving 13 bases between the germline ends. Germline CDR1 SGHTA, CDR2 FQGNSA. The V and J genes are TRBV7-2 and TRBJ1-1; weak D call: TRBD1 (6 bases). The sequencing input was PBMCs. The TCR comes from a woman under 30 in good health and CMV-seronegative. CDR3 in DNA: TGTGCCAGCAGCGCCACAGGGAGTTTGAACACTGAAGCTTTCTTT. Translating it yields CASSATGSLNTEAFF.